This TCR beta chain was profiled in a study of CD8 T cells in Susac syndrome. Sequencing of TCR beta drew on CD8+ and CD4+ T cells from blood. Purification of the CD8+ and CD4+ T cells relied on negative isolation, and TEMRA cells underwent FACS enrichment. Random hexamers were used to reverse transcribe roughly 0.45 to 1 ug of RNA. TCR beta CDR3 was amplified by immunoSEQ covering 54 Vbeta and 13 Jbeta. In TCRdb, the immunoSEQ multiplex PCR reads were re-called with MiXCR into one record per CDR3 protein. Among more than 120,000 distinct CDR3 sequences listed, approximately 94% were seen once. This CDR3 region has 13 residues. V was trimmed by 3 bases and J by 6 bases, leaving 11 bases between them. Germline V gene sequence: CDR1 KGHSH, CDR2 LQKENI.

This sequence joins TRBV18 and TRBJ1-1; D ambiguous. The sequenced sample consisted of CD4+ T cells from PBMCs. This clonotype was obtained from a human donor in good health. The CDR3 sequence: CASSPARGAEAFF. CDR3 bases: TGTGCCAGCTCACCGGCACGCGGGGCTGAAGCTTTCTTT.